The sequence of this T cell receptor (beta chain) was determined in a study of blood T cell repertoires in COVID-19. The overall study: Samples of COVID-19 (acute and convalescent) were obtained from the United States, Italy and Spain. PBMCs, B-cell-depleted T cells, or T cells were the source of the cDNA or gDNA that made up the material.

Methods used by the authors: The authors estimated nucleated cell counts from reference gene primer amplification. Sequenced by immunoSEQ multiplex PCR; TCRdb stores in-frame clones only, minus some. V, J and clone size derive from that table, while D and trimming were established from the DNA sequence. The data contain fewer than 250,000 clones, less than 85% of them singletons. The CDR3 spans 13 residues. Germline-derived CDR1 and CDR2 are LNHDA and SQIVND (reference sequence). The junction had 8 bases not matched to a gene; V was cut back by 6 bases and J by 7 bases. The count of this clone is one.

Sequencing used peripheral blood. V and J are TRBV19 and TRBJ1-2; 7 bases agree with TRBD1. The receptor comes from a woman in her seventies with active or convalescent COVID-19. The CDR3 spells CASSQGGGIGYTF. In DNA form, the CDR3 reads TGTGCCAGTAGCCAGGGGGGTGGGATTGGCTACACCTTC.